These 14 T cell receptor beta chains came from one sample sequenced in a study of CD8 T cells in Susac syndrome. Random hexamers were used to reverse transcribe the RNA input (roughly 0.5 to 1 ug). A single record per CDR3 protein comes from TCRdb applying MiXCR to the immunoSEQ multiplex PCR reads. The sample includes 200,000 to 250,000 distinct CDR3 sequences, 95% of them seen just once. The sequenced sample was CD4+ T cells from PBMCs. The receptors were sampled from a human donor with multiple sclerosis.

The rearrangement joins TRBV7-2 to TRBJ2-7; 8 nucleotides align to TRBD1. Germline-derived CDR1 and CDR2 are SGHTA and FQGNSA. Germline trimming cut 5 bases from V and 3 bases from J; bases unmatched to any gene: 3. CDR3 length equals 13 residues. The CDR3 sequence: CASSRTGNYEQYF. The DNA of the CDR3 is TGTGCCAGCAGCCGGACAGGGAACTACGAGCAGTACTTC.

This clonotype was seen a handful of times. This chain's CDR3 is CSARGGNQPQHF. The CDR3 DNA follows: TGCAGTGCTAGGGGGGGGAATCAGCCCCAGCATTTT. This chain uses TRBV20-1 with TRBJ1-5; tentatively, D is TRBD1 (5 bases). V was pared by 3 bases and J by 4 bases, with 7 bases between. The CDR3 spans 12 residues. Germline V CDR1 and CDR2: DFQATT, SNEGSKA (reference sequence).

Written as DNA, the CDR3 is TGCAGCGTTGAAGATGGGGCGACCTACAATGAGCAGTTCTTC. Its translation: CSVEDGATYNEQFF. This chain links TRBV29-1 with TRBJ2-1, with D possibly TRBD1 on 5 matching bases. CDR1 SQVTM and CDR2 ANQGSEA come from the germline V gene. The V end lost 0 bases, the J end lost 2 bases, and 8 bases lay between the germline ends. The CDR3 has 14 amino acids.

This clonotype was observed a single time. The J gene is TRBJ2-3, the V gene TRBV20-1; 9 nucleotides agree with TRBD2. The CDR3 totals 15 residues. Germline CDR1 is DFQATT and CDR2 is SNEGSKA (reference sequence). With V trimmed by 1 base and J by 2 bases, 4 bases remained unmatched. CDR3 DNA sequence: TGCAGTGCTAGAGGGGCTAGCGGGACCACAGATACGCAGTATTTT. Residues: CSARGASGTTDTQYF.

This clonotype came up once. This chain uses TRBV30 with TRBJ2-7; TRBD2 aligns across 10 bases. Per germline, CDR1 GTSNPN and CDR2 SVGIG (reference sequence). J was trimmed by 3 bases and V by 3 bases; bases with no gene match: 2. There are 13 residues in the CDR3. The CDR3 DNA is TGTGCCTGGAGCGCTAGCGGGAGCTACGAGCAGTACTTC. Encoded protein: CAWSASGSYEQYF.

The chain links TRBV20-1 to TRBJ1-6; no clear D. Between the trimmed V and J ends, which lost 6 bases and 7 bases, there was a span of 13 bases. CDR3 size: 13 residues. Looked up from germline, CDR1 is DFQATT and CDR2 is SNEGSKA (reference sequence). CDR3 in DNA: TGCAGTGCCAGGCGGCCTGACAATTCACCCCTCCACTTT. This translates into CSARRPDNSPLHF.

The gene calls are TRBV5-6 and TRBJ1-1; D not resolved. The CDR3 contains 15 residues. CDR1 and CDR2 from the germline V gene are SGHDT and YYEEEE. With 4 bases removed from V and 1 base from J, the gap between germline ends came to 14 bases. The CDR3 nucleotides are TGTGCCAGCAGCCCCCTCGGCGGGCAGAACACTGAAGCTTTCTTT. Protein: CASSPLGGQNTEAFF.

The V and J genes are TRBV6-2 or TRBV6-3 and TRBJ2-1, with D perhaps matching TRBD1 (5 bases). The CDR3 is made up of 12 amino acids. The germline V and J ends were trimmed by 6 bases and 8 bases, with 11 bases remaining between them. Looked up from germline, CDR1 is MNHEY and CDR2 is SVGEGT. The CDR3 spells CASSKRGDEQFF. CDR3 sequence (DNA): TGTGCCAGCAGCAAAAGGGGTGATGAGCAGTTCTTC.

The chain employs TRBV15 and TRBJ2-7; D is possibly TRBD1 (6 bases). V was shortened by 3 bases and J by 3 bases, with 9 bases between the two germline ends. The CDR3 is 13 amino acids. Germline CDR1 is LNHNV and CDR2 is YYDKDF (reference sequence). CDR3 DNA sequence: TGTGCCACCAGCAGCCTGGACAGCTACGAGCAGTACTTC. Amino acids: CATSSLDSYEQYF.

This chain joins TRBV27 and TRBJ2-3; perhaps D is TRBD1 or TRBD2 (5 bases each). Germline assignment: CDR1 MNHEY and CDR2 SMNVEV (reference sequence). The V end lost 8 bases, the J end lost 5 bases, and 14 bases lay between the germline ends. The CDR3 runs 13 residues. The CDR3 DNA reads TGTGCCAGCCGCCACCGGGGCCAAGATACGCAGTATTTT. This translates into CASRHRGQDTQYF.

The count of this clonotype is one. The CDR3 DNA is TGTGCCACCAGTGATGCCCTAGCGGGAGCCGGGGAGCTGTTTTTT. Translated: CATSDALAGAGELFF. The chain recombines TRBV24-1 with TRBJ2-2; 10 nucleotides match TRBD2. Trimming removed 3 bases from V and 6 bases from J; junction bases left unmatched: 3. Germline V gives CDR1 KGHDR, CDR2 SFDVKD. This CDR3 is 15 amino acids long.

The V and J genes are TRBV14 and TRBJ2-1; D possibly corresponds to TRBD2 (5 bases). Germline values: CDR1 SGHDN, CDR2 FVKESK. The CDR3 totals 11 residues. V was shortened by 8 bases and J by 3 bases, with 5 bases between the two germline ends. The CDR3 sequence is CASGGYNEQFF. CDR3 nucleotides: TGTGCCAGCGGAGGCTACAATGAGCAGTTCTTC.

This sequence joins TRBV29-1 and TRBJ2-5, with a tentative D call TRBD1 (6 bases). Germline CDR1 and CDR2: SQVTM and ANQGSEA. V dropped 2 bases and J dropped 4 bases, with 14 bases sitting between them. The CDR3 totals 14 residues. The CDR3 loop is CSVEPGAVGETQYF. In DNA, the CDR3 is TGCAGCGTTGAACCAGGGGCGGTAGGAGAGACCCAGTACTTC. The entire variable domain, with the rest obtained from reference TRBV29-1 and TRBJ2-5, is as follows: SAVISQKPSRDICQRGTSLTIQCQVDSQVTMMFWYRQQPGQSLTLIATANQGSEATYESGFVIDKFPISRPNLTFSTLTVSNMSPEDSSIYLCSVEPGAVGETQYFGPGTRLLVL.

This clonotype has just one count. The CDR3 nucleotides are TGTGCCAGCAGTTTAGTGGGCGGGGGGCCTAGCACAGATACGCAGTATTTT. It specifies CASSLVGGGPSTDTQYF. The chain couples TRBV12-3 or TRBV12-4 to TRBJ2-3; 8 nucleotides align to TRBD2. V trimming: 1 base; J trimming: 0 bases; junction bases outside the gene matches: 6. The CDR3 spans 17 residues.